This T cell receptor (beta chain) came from a study of T cell responses to AZD1222 COVID-19 vaccine. Study outcomes and limitations: Donors in the cohort were predominantly white British and more often female, and clonal diversity was possibly underestimated. Dominant CD4 TCR responses targeted spike regions 160-218 and 743-854. Baseline seropositives among AZD1222 recipients totaled only five or six.

Assay used: immunoSEQ multiplex PCR; TCRdb lists only in-frame clones, some missing. The sample shows approximately 98,000 clones, about 92% of them seen only once. To note about this clone: As yet, its antigen is unknown.

This CDR3 has 14 residues. Germline V lookup: CDR1 GTSNPN, CDR2 SVGIG (reference sequence). V was clipped by 1 base and J by 4 bases, with 13 bases between them. This receptor was taken from an adult in good health. Sequencing was performed on peripheral blood, taken on day 0 of MenACWY control vaccination. This chain connects TRBV30 to TRBJ1-2; D is ambiguous. The CDR3 loop reads CAWSGGPLSYGYTF. The CDR3 DNA follows: TGTGCCTGGAGTGGGGGTCCCTTAAGCTATGGCTACACCTTC.